This paragraph covers one TCR beta chain sequence. Antigen unknown. Germline lookup yields CDR1 WSHSY and CDR2 SAAADI. This CDR3 is 13 amino acids long. Losses at the gene ends were 8 bases for V and 4 bases for J; bases not matched to a gene: 3. Several immunoSEQ 96-well plates shared each subset's DNA, each plate a replicate. Tens of thousands of T cell genomes, or approximately 280 ng DNA, went into unsorted PBMC replicate PCRs. Ten immunoSEQ deep assay plates were used to sequence unsorted PBMC DNA. The protocol was immunoSEQ multiplex PCR, while the TCRdb copy is restricted to in-frame clones and leaves out a portion. This sample yields under 600,000 clones, of which roughly 72% are seen a single time; about 12% belongs to the top ten. The record originates from a study of shared clonotypes between healthy human individuals. General observations from the study: Investigators expected sequencing depth to affect clonotype sharing among donors.

This clonotype originated in a woman in her forties in good health. Some clones in this sample may be carry-over from other donors' samples. Specimen: PBMCs. This chain links TRBV10-2 with TRBJ2-3; 10 bases map to TRBD2. The CDR3 spells CASRLAGADTQYF. The CDR3 coding sequence is TGCGCCAGCCGACTAGCGGGCGCAGATACGCAGTATTTT.